The T cell receptor (beta chain) described here comes from a study of shared clonotypes between healthy human individuals. The naive CD8 fraction comprised CD45RO-negative cells positively selected for CCR7 and excluded terminally differentiated effector memory CD45RA+ cells. General study points: Compared with memory subsets, naive subsets generally had larger estimated richness.

Here immunoSEQ multiplex PCR was the method, and the copy in TCRdb shows in-frame clones only, minus some. The profile shows 2 million to 2.5 million clones, roughly 95% of them singletons. There are a few counts of this clone. Its antigen remains unidentified. The TCR sequence derives from a man aged 18 to 30 in good health. The source material was naive CD8+ T cells sorted from blood.

CDR3 amino acids: CASSDLAEGNNEQFF. DNA of the CDR3: TGTGCCAGCAGTGATCTTGCGGAGGGAAACAATGAGCAGTTCTTC. The chain carries TRBV6-1 and TRBJ2-1; D might be TRBD2 (6 bases). CDR1 is MNHNS, CDR2 SASEGT, per germline. V dropped 3 bases and J dropped 5 bases, with 14 bases sitting between them. CDR3 length: 15 residues.